The TCR beta chain described here comes from a study of blood T cell repertoires in COVID-19. Turning to the study itself: PBMCs, B-cell-depleted T cells, or T cells were the source of the cDNA or gDNA that made up the material.

Generated by immunoSEQ multiplex PCR, the TCRdb table keeps only in-frame clones and is missing some. The sample has some 76,000 clones, around 88% seen once. Of note for this clone: Germline is not matched at one junction end, which may reflect a read error.

CDR1 LGHDT and CDR2 YNNKEL come from the germline V gene (reference sequence). The CDR3 extends over 13 amino acids. The chain has TRBV3-1 (or the pseudogene TRBV3-2) and TRBJ2-1; no clear D gene. The TCR sequence derives from a man aged 60 to 75 with acute or convalescent COVID-19. The sequencing sample was made of peripheral blood. In nucleotides, the CDR3 is TGTGCCAGCAGCCAAACTTCCTTCAATGAGCAGTTCTTC. Translation gives CASSQTSFNEQFF.